This record looks at one T cell receptor (beta chain) sequence and its context. Its cognate antigen has yet to be identified. Per-base qualities were not stored, and no clone one base away is much larger. Relative to germline, V is missing 6 bases and J is missing 2 bases, with 3 bases of the junction outside any gene match. CDR3 length: 15 amino acids, cysteine to phenylalanine. Just CDR3 DNA is preserved here, 45 bases in frame from base 1. CDR1 and CDR2 (SNHLY, FYNNEI) derive from the germline V gene. The data stem from a study of blood T cell repertoires in COVID-19 (dated by TCRdb to 2020 to 2022). For the study in its entirety: The collaborator samples originated in the United States, Italy and Spain and spanned the acute and convalescent phases of COVID-19. The prospective study material was composed of cDNA or gDNA derived from T cells, B-cell-depleted T cells, or PBMCs. The dataset comprised deeply sampled blood TCRbeta repertoires from subjects exposed to, actively infected with, or recovered from COVID-19. The repertoires were released in a freely available public database meant as a resource for research on the immune response to SARS-CoV-2. The samples were drawn from the first 160 participants of the ongoing ImmuneRACE study and from 1,254 subjects provided by 6 global collaborators. Sample metadata almost always included a de-identified subject ID, COVID-19 status, age in years and sex. HLA class I and class II types, where available, came from metadata supplied by the sample provider rather than from assay-based typing.

What the authors observed across the whole study: The amount of clinical and demographic metadata varied by source and participant and was provided uncurated.

Collaborating institutions collected whole blood in K2EDTA tubes following their own protocols. For TCRbeta analysis, collaborators shipped samples in one of three forms: frozen whole blood, isolated PBMCs, or DNA extracted from either of those sample types. The immunoSEQ Assay, a bias-controlled multiplex PCR, was used to amplify TCRbeta CDR3 regions from genomic DNA. The study's own analysis went as follows. The number of nucleated cells in each sample was estimated from the amplification of reference gene primers within the assay. Sequence reads were collapsed and filtered to measure the absolute abundance of every unique TCRbeta CDR3 rearrangement. For each sample, productive Simpson clonality was calculated by taking the square root of Simpson's diversity index across productive rearrangements. What TCRdb holds here is the immuneACCESS table cut down to in-frame rearrangements. Part of the clones is not present; checked against another copy, under half of the missing clones reflect an unresolved V gene, and the others are unexplained. V, J and clone size are those of that table, while D and trimming were read from the DNA. This sample has 130,000 or so clones in its table, and 85% to 90% of those were observed once. Around 20% of the sample comes from the top ten.

The rearranged segments are TRBV2 and TRBJ2-1, with 11 middle bases fitting TRBD2. This TCR was sampled from a man aged 45-65 years with active or convalescent COVID-19. Sequencing used peripheral blood. CDR3 reads: CASRIAGGPYNEQFF. The DNA is TGTGCCAGCAGAATAGCGGGAGGGCCCTACAATGAGCAGTTCTTC.